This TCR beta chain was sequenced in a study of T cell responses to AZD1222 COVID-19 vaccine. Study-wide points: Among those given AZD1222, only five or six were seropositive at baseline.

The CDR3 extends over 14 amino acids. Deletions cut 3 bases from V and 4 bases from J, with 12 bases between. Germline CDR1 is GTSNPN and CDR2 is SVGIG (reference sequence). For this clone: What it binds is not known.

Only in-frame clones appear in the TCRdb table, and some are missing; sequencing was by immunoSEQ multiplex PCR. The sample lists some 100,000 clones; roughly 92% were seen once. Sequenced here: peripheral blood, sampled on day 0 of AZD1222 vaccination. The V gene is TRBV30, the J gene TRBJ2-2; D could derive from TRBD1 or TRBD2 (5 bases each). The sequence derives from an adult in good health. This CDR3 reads CAWRLVGGTGELFF. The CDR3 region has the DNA TGTGCCTGGAGACTGGTTGGGGGCACCGGGGAGCTGTTTTTT.